This T cell receptor (beta chain) came from a study of shared clonotypes between healthy human individuals. The V end lost 4 bases, the J end lost 6 bases, and 13 bases lay between the germline ends. CDR1 SGHTA and CDR2 FQGNSA come from the germline V gene. The CDR3 contains 13 residues. Replicate PCRs for unsorted PBMC used approximately 320 ng DNA (approximately 31,000 T cell genomes). Sequencing used immunoSEQ multiplex PCR; TCRdb keeps in-frame clones, though not all of them. The top ten clones hold approximately 12% of a sample with about 560,000 clones, just over 75% of them seen once. Those who donated were healthy HIV-negative adults, with no recent acute infections or vaccinations reported.

The chain links TRBV7-2 to TRBJ2-7; D uncertain. Sequenced sample: PBMCs. The receptor comes from a woman aged 35 to 49 in good health. Some clones in this sample may be carry-over from other donors' samples. The DNA of the CDR3 is TGTGCCAGCAGCTCGCTCAGCGCGTTCGAGCAGTACTTC. It is translated as CASSSLSAFEQYF.